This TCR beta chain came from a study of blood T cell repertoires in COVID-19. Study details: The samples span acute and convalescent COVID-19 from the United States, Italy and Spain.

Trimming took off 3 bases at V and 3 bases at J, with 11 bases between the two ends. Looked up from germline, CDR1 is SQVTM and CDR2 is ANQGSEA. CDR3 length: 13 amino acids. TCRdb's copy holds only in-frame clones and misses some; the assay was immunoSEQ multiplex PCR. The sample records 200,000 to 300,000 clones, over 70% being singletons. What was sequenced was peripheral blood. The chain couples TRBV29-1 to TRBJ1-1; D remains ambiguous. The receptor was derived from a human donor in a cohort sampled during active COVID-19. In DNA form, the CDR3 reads TGCAGCGTTGAGCTTTCGAGATACACTGAAGCTTTCTTT. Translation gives CSVELSRYTEAFF.